This TCR beta chain came from a study of graft-versus-host responses after intestinal transplantation. Concerning this clone: Its antigen is undetermined.

Generated by immunoSEQ multiplex PCR, the TCRdb table keeps only in-frame clones and is missing some. Altogether about 120,000 clones are present, about 93% being singletons, with the ten largest covering more than 0.1%. CDR1 is MNHEY and CDR2 is SMNVEV in the germline V gene (reference sequence). With 5 bases removed from V and 3 bases from J, the gap between germline ends came to 14 bases. The CDR3 sequence is 14 residues long. Sample: unstimulated CD4+ T cells sorted from spleen or lymph node cells, taken before intestinal transplant. This sequence originates from a human donor who received an intestinal transplant. The chain combines TRBV27 with TRBJ2-7; D is unresolved. CDR3 nucleotides: TGTGCCAGCAGTAAACGGGCCGAATTCTACGAGCAGTACTTC. Translating it yields CASSKRAEFYEQYF.